The rows below give T cell receptor beta chains drawn from one sample of a study of OX40 agonist ivuxolimab in advanced cancers. The assay was immunoSEQ multiplex PCR, and TCRdb's table has in-frame clones only and misses some. The sample contains 74,000 or so clones, approximately 92% of which appear only once. This specimen was CD4+ or CD8+ T cells sorted from blood, taken in a trial of the OX40 agonist ivuxolimab. The receptors come from an adult with an advanced solid tumor such as melanoma, head and neck, liver or kidney cancer. Both conserved end residues are part of each CDR3. Each record gives: V gene, D gene, clone size, J gene, CDR3 protein, CDR3 DNA. D genes are given only for firm matches. A row's size may be missing; if present it is once, few, many or a size class.

>TRBV6-1|-|-|TRBJ1-1
CASSATGTEAFF
TGTGCCAGCAGTGCTACAGGTACTGAAGCTTTCTTT
>TRBV7-3|-|-|TRBJ1-1
CASSPGAQNTEAFF
TGTGCCAGCAGCCCAGGTGCGCAGAACACTGAAGCTTTCTTT
>TRBV5-1|TRBD1|-|TRBJ2-7
CASSSGQGVVYEQYF
TGCGCCAGCAGCTCGGGACAGGGGGTGGTCTACGAGCAGTACTTC
>TRBV19|-|-|TRBJ2-3
CASSIGLSDTQYF
TGTGCCAGTAGTATCGGACTCTCAGATACGCAGTATTTT
>TRBV19|TRBD2|-|TRBJ2-1
CASSSSSGIYNEQFF
TGTGCCAGTAGTTCGTCTAGCGGGATCTACAATGAGCAGTTCTTC
>TRBV18|-|-|TRBJ2-1
CASSVGAGMYNEQFF
TGTGCCAGCTCCGTGGGGGCGGGGATGTACAATGAGCAGTTCTTC
>TRBV7-2|-|-|TRBJ2-4
CASSSQGTLAKNIQYF
TGTGCCAGCAGCTCTCAGGGTACCCTAGCCAAAAACATTCAGTACTTC
>TRBV9|TRBD2|-|TRBJ2-5
CASSVAGSGGPQTQYF
TGTGCCAGCAGCGTAGCTGGTAGCGGGGGGCCCCAGACCCAGTACTTC
>TRBV18|-|-|TRBJ1-4
CASSRNRDGEKLFF
TGTGCCAGCTCCCGAAACAGGGACGGTGAAAAACTGTTTTTT
>TRBV6-5|-|once|TRBJ1-1
CASSLDFRVGTEAFF
TGTGCCAGCAGCCTCGATTTTCGGGTTGGCACTGAAGCTTTCTTT
>TRBV5-1|TRBD2|-|TRBJ2-3
CASSLVQRGGGTDTQYF
TGCGCCAGCAGCTTGGTTCAGCGGGGCGGAGGCACAGATACGCAGTATTTT
>TRBV19|-|-|TRBJ2-7
CASSTQGPAVGSYEQYF
TGTGCCAGTAGTACCCAGGGGCCGGCCGTCGGGTCCTACGAGCAGTACTTC
>TRBV5-1|TRBD1|few|TRBJ1-2
CASSPTGGEGYTF
TGCGCCAGCAGCCCGACAGGGGGTGAGGGCTACACCTTC